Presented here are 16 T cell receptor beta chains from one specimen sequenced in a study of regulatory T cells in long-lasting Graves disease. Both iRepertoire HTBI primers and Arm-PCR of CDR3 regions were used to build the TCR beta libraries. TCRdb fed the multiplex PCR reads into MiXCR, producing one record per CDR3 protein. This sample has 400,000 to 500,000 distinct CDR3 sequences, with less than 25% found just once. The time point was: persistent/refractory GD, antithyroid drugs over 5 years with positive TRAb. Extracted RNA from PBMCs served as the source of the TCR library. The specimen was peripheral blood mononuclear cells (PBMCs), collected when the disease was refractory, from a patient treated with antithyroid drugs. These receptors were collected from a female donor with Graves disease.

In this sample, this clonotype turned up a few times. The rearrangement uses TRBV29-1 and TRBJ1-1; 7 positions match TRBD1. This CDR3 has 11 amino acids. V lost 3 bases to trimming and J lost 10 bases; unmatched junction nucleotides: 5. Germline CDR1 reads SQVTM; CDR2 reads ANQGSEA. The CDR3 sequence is CSVEQGGGAFF. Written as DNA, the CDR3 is TGCAGCGTTGAGCAGGGGGGGGGAGCTTTCTTT.

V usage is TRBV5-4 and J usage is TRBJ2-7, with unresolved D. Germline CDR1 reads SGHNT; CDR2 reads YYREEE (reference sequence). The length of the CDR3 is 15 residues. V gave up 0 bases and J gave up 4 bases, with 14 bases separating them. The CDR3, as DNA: TGTGCCAGCAGCTTGGGTTTGCAAGAGCCATACGAGCAGTACTTC. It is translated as CASSLGLQEPYEQYF.

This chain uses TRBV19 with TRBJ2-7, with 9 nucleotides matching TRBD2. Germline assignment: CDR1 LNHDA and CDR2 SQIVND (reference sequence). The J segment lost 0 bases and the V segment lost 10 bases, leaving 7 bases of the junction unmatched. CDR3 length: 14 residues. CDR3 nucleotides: TGTGCCACCTCCCTAGCGGGGAGCTCCTACGAGCAGTACTTC. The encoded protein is CATSLAGSSYEQYF.

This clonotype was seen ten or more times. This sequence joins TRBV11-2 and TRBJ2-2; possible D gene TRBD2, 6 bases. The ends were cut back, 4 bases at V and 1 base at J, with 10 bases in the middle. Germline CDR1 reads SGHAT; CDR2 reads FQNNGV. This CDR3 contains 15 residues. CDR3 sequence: CASSSDGGNTGELFF. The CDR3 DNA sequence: TGTGCCAGCAGCTCGGACGGGGGGAACACCGGGGAGCTGTTTTTT.

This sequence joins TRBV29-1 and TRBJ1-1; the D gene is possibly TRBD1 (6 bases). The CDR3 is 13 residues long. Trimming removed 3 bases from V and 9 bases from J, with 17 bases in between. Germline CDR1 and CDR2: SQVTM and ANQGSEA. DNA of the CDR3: TGCAGCGTTGATTGGGAAAACCAGGGGAAAGCTTTCTTT. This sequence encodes CSVDWENQGKAFF.

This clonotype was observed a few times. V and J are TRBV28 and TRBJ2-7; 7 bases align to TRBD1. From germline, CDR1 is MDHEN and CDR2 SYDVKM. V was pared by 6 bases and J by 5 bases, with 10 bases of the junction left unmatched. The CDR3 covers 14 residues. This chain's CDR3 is CASSLTGKGDEQYF. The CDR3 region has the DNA TGTGCCAGCAGCCTGACAGGGAAGGGAGACGAGCAGTACTTC.

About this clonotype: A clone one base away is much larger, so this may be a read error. The CDR3 DNA is TGTGCCAGCAGTCGGAGAAGAGGGTATGGCTACACCTTC. It encodes CASSRRRGYGYTF. The chain carries TRBV27 and TRBJ1-2; D gene ambiguous. The CDR3 runs 13 residues. Trimming cost V 5 bases and J 5 bases, with 12 bases left between them. Germline-derived CDR1 and CDR2 are MNHEY and SMNVEV (reference sequence).

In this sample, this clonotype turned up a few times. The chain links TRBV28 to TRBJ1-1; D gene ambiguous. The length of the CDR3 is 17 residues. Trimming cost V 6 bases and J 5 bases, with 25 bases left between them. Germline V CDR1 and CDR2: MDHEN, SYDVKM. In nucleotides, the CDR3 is TGTGCCAGCAGGTTCATGATCCCGGGTAGGAGGAGGACTGAAGCTTTCTTT. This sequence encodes CASRFMIPGRRRTEAFF.

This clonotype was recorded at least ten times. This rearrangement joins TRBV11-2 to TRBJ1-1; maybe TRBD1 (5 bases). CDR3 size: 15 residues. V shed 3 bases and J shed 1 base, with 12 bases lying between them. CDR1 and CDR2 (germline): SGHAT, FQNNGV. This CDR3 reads CASSLVGQGNTEAFF. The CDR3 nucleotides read TGTGCCAGCAGCTTGGTTGGGCAGGGGAACACTGAAGCTTTCTTT.

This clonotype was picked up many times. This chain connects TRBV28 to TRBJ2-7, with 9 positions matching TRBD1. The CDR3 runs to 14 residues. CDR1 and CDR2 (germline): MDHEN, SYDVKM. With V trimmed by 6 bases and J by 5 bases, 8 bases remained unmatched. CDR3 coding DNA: TGTGCCAGCAGGATGAACAGGGGGCGCGACGAGCAGTACTTC. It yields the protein CASRMNRGRDEQYF.

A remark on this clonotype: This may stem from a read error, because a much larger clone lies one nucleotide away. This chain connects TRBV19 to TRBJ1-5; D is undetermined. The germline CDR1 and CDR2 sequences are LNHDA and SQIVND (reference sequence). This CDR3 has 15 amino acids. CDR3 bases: TGTGCCAGTAGCATTCGCAAGATGGGCTATCAGCCCCTGCATTTT. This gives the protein CASSIRKMGYQPLHF.

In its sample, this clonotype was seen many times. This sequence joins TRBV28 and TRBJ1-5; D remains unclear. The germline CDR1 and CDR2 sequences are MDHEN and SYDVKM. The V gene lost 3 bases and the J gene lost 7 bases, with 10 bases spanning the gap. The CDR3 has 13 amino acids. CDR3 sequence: CASSFWAKQPQHF. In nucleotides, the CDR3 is TGTGCCAGCAGTTTCTGGGCCAAACAGCCCCAGCATTTT.

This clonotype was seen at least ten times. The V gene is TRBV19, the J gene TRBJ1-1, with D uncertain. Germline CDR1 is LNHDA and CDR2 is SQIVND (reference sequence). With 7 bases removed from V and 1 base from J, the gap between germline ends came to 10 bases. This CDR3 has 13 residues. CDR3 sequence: CASKDGPNTEAFF. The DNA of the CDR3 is TGTGCCAGTAAGGACGGTCCGAACACTGAAGCTTTCTTT.

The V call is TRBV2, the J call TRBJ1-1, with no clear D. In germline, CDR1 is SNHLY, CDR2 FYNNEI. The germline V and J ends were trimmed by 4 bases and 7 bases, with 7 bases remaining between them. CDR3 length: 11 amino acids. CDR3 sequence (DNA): TGTGCCAGCAGTGTAGAAGGTGAAGCTTTCTTT. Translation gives CASSVEGEAFF.

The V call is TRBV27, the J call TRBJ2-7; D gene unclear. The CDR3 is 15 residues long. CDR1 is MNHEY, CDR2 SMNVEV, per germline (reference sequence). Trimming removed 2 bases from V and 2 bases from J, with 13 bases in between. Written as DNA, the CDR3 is TGTGCCAGCAGTTTAGCATTTGGCCACCCCTACGAGCAGTACTTC. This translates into CASSLAFGHPYEQYF.

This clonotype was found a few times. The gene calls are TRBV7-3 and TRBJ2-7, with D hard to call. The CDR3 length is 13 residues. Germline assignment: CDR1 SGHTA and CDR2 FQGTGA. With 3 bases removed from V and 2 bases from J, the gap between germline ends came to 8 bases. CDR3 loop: CASSFLQPYEQYF. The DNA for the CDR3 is TGTGCCAGCAGCTTTTTGCAGCCCTACGAGCAGTACTTC.